The rows below give T cell receptor beta chains drawn from one sample of a study of T cell repertoires in cytomegalovirus infection. A single record per CDR3 protein comes from TCRdb applying MiXCR to the reads. This sample has approximately 730,000 distinct CDR3 sequences; about 29% occur once, and the top ten carry 13%. Their target antigens are unknown. The sequencing here drew on cultured CD8+ T cells from PBMCs, taken from culture after CMV antigen stimulation. These receptors all come from a human donor in good health (CMV status not recorded). Some clones in this sample may be carry-over from other donors' samples. CDR3s include the opening cysteine and the closing phenylalanine or tryptophan. A D gene is named only where the DNA matches it firmly. Where a row states a size, it is once, few, many or the class of an expanded clone; other rows omit it.

clone_size,v_call,d_call,j_call,cdr3_nt,cdr3_aa
.,TRBV6-2/TRBV6-3,.,TRBJ2-2,TGTGCCAGCGTTCAGGGGAACACCGGGGAGCTGTTTTTT,CASVQGNTGELFF
.,TRBV7-6,TRBD2,TRBJ2-7,TGTGCCAGCAGCCCGCGGGGGGCCTCCTACGAGCAGTACTTC,CASSPRGASYEQYF
.,TRBV6-5,.,TRBJ1-1,TGTGCCAGCAGTTACCCGGGACTTAGGACTGAAGCTTTCTTT,CASSYPGLRTEAFF
.,TRBV13,.,TRBJ2-1,TGTGCCAGCAGCAACACGGGGCTCTCCTACAATGAGCAGTTCTTC,CASSNTGLSYNEQFF
.,TRBV6-1,.,TRBJ1-1,TGTGCCAGCACCCAAGGGAGACAGCGGAACACTGAAGCTTTCTTT,CASTQGRQRNTEAFF
.,TRBV9,TRBD1,TRBJ2-2,TGTGCCAGCAGCCCGTGGGGGACAGGGGGCAACGGGGAGCTGTTTTTT,CASSPWGTGGNGELFF
many,TRBV7-9,.,TRBJ1-1,TGTGCCAGCAGCTTCCGGGGGGCTAGTACTGAAGCTTTCTTT,CASSFRGASTEAFF
few,TRBV4-1,.,TRBJ2-1,TGCGCCAGCAGCCAAGTCCCGGGGGAGGACAATGAGCAGTTCTTC,CASSQVPGEDNEQFF
.,TRBV20-1,.,TRBJ1-6,TGCAGTGCTGCAGGGCAGGCACCCCTCCACTTT,CSAAGQAPLHF
.,TRBV28,TRBD1,TRBJ1-4,TGTGCCAGCAGCCCTGGACAGGTTAATAATGAAAAACTGTTTTTT,CASSPGQVNNEKLFF
.,TRBV28,.,TRBJ1-3,TGTGCCAGCAGTTTGTCACTCCGCTCTGGAAACACCATATATTTT,CASSLSLRSGNTIYF
many,TRBV4-2,.,TRBJ1-1,TGTGCCAGCAGCCAAGATTGGGGGGGGGACACTGAAGCTTTCTTT,CASSQDWGGDTEAFF
few,TRBV29-1,.,TRBJ2-3,TGCAGCGTTTGGGGGCTACCTAGCACAGATACGCAGTATTTT,CSVWGLPSTDTQYF
few,TRBV6-2/TRBV6-3,.,TRBJ2-1,TGTGCCAGCAGCACCGAGCCGACCAACTCCTACAATGAGCAGTTCTTC,CASSTEPTNSYNEQFF
.,TRBV27,TRBD2,TRBJ2-1,TGTGCCAGCTCTCAATATGCGGGGGATCTCTCCTACAATGAGCAGTTCTTC,CASSQYAGDLSYNEQFF
.,TRBV6-2/TRBV6-3,TRBD1,TRBJ1-1,TGTGCCAGCAGTTACTGGGAGGGGGCAACTGAAGCTTTCTTT,CASSYWEGATEAFF
many,TRBV7-2,.,TRBJ2-7,TGTGCCAGCAGCTGGAGCCACGGACAGCTCTACGAGCAGTACTTC,CASSWSHGQLYEQYF
.,TRBV25-1,TRBD1,TRBJ2-7,TGTGCCAGCAGGGGAATGGGAGGGACAGGGGCCTACGAGCAGTACTTC,CASRGMGGTGAYEQYF
.,TRBV12-3/TRBV12-4,.,TRBJ1-1,TGTGCCAGCAGGTACGGGGTTACTGAAGCTTTCTTT,CASRYGVTEAFF
few,TRBV27,TRBD1,TRBJ2-1,TGTGCCAGCAGACCTGATACGGTGGGACAGGGAGCCTACAATGAGCAGTTCTTC,CASRPDTVGQGAYNEQFF
.,TRBV20-1,.,TRBJ1-4,TGCAGTGCAAGGGGGGTTTTAATGAGGGAACTGTTTTTT,CSARGVLMRELFF
many,TRBV7-9,.,TRBJ2-1,TGTGCCAGCAGCTTGAGGCAGTACAATGAGCAGTTCTTC,CASSLRQYNEQFF
.,TRBV4-1,TRBD1,TRBJ2-1,TGCGCCAGCAGCCAAGAGGGACAGGGGGCAAATGAGCAGTTCTTC,CASSQEGQGANEQFF
.,TRBV6-6,TRBD1,TRBJ2-3,TGTGCCAGCAGCCCACCGGGACAGGACCTTGAAAGCCACACAGATACGCAGTATTTT,CASSPPGQDLESHTDTQYF
few,TRBV27,.,TRBJ2-2,TGTGCCAGCAGTAGGCTCGCGGGGTTAGAGACCGGGGAGCTGTTTTTT,CASSRLAGLETGELFF
.,TRBV6-5,.,TRBJ2-2,TGTGCCGCCAGCCTAGAGGGGGGGGAGCTGTTTTTT,CAASLEGGELFF
many,TRBV13,.,TRBJ2-7,TGTGCCAGCAGCTTAGGAGGTGGGAACAACTACGAGCAGTACTTC,CASSLGGGNNYEQYF
few,TRBV12-3/TRBV12-4,.,TRBJ2-1,TGTGCCAGCAGTTGGCGAACGCTCAACAATGAGCAGTTCTTC,CASSWRTLNNEQFF
.,TRBV6-5,TRBD1,TRBJ1-2,TGTGCCAGCAGTCCGGGGACAGGGCTATACACCTTC,CASSPGTGLYTF
many,TRBV7-2,.,TRBJ1-1,TGTGCCAGCAGCCTCACACAGGGTGGCACTGAAGCTTTCTTT,CASSLTQGGTEAFF
.,TRBV3-1,.,TRBJ1-1,TGTGCCAGCAGCCAAACTTTCGATCGGTGGACTGAAGCTTTCTTT,CASSQTFDRWTEAFF
many,TRBV7-2,.,TRBJ2-1,TGTGCCAGCAGCTCACCCTCGGGACACTCATACAATGAGCAGTTCTTC,CASSSPSGHSYNEQFF
few,TRBV25-1,TRBD2,TRBJ2-7,TGTGCCAGCAGTCTCCAGCGGGGGAACGAGCAGTACTTC,CASSLQRGNEQYF
.,TRBV12-3/TRBV12-4,.,TRBJ2-3,TGTGCCAGCAGTTTAGTACAGGGATTAGTTACAGATACGCAGTATTTT,CASSLVQGLVTDTQYF
.,TRBV27,TRBD1,TRBJ2-5,TGTGCCAGCCCCCCGGCGACAGGGCGGAGGGAGACCCAGTACTTC,CASPPATGRRETQYF
few,TRBV6-6,.,TRBJ2-7,TGTGCCAGCAGTTTAAACAAATGGCAGGCCCCCTACGAGCAGTACTTC,CASSLNKWQAPYEQYF
few,TRBV5-5,TRBD2,TRBJ2-3,TGTGCCAGCACCCAGACTAGCGGGGGAGCTCCGGATACGCAGTATTTT,CASTQTSGGAPDTQYF
.,TRBV27,.,TRBJ2-6,TGTGCCAGCAGTGCAATCTGGGGGTCTGGGGCCAACGTCCTGACTTTC,CASSAIWGSGANVLTF
few,TRBV5-6,.,TRBJ1-5,TGTGCCTGCCTTAGGTTGAGCAATCAGCCCCAGCATTTT,CACLRLSNQPQHF
few,TRBV5-1,.,TRBJ1-5,TGCGCCAGCAGCCCGGACGACATTCGCAATCAGCCCCAGCATTTT,CASSPDDIRNQPQHF
few,TRBV4-1,.,TRBJ2-2,TGCGCCAGCAGCCAGGGGGGCTCGAACACCGGGGAGCTGTTTTTT,CASSQGGSNTGELFF
.,TRBV7-8,.,TRBJ2-7,TGTGCCAGCAGCTTAATGAGCGAGCAGTACTTC,CASSLMSEQYF
.,TRBV4-3,.,TRBJ2-5,TGCGCCAGCAGCCAAGGGGGGGGCGTCCCCCAAGAGACCCAGTACTTC,CASSQGGGVPQETQYF
many,TRBV7-2,TRBD2,TRBJ2-3,TGTGCCAGCAGCCCCTTGGGAAGCGGGGGACCTCAGTATTTT,CASSPLGSGGPQYF
.,TRBV6-4,TRBD1,TRBJ1-5,TGTGCCAGCAGTGACCCCGGGACAGGGTTGAATTCACAGCCCCAGCATTTT,CASSDPGTGLNSQPQHF
.,TRBV20-1,.,TRBJ1-1,TGCAGTGCTAGTGGAGGGCTTGATAGGAGTGAAGCTTTCTTT,CSASGGLDRSEAFF
.,TRBV7-2,TRBD2,TRBJ2-3,TGTGCCAGCAGCTTAGAATTAGCGGGGGTATCAGATACGCAGTATTTT,CASSLELAGVSDTQYF
few,TRBV25-1,.,TRBJ2-5,TGTGCCAGCAGTGAAACGAACAGGTACCAAGAGACCCAGTACTTC,CASSETNRYQETQYF
few,TRBV5-1,.,TRBJ1-1,TGCGCCAGCAGGGACAGGAACACTGAAGCTTTCTTT,CASRDRNTEAFF
once,TRBV24-1,TRBD2,TRBJ2-5,TGTGCCACCAGTGACCCCACTAGCGGGGGACACCAAGAGACCCAGTACTTC,CATSDPTSGGHQETQYF
.,TRBV6-1,.,TRBJ1-1,TGTGCCAGCAGTTACGTGGGTACCCGAACGGAAGCTTTCTTT,CASSYVGTRTEAFF